Included here is one TCR beta chain sequence, with context. Antigen specificity is unknown. Individuals having autoimmune disease history or systemic immunosuppression were not enrolled. Clones were read by immunoSEQ multiplex PCR, and TCRdb kept only the in-frame ones, dropping some. The sample carries more than 90,000 clones, approximately 80% recorded once. CDR1 MNHEY and CDR2 SMNVEV come from the germline V gene (reference sequence). The ends were cut back, 5 bases at V and 0 bases at J, with 11 bases in the middle. CDR3 size: 15 residues. This sample was taken from a study of OX40 agonist ivuxolimab in advanced cancers. Study-wide results and limits: CD4+ and CD8+ blood T cells expanded clonally by week 6 at 0.1 to 3.0 mg/kg.

The sample was CD4+ or CD8+ T cells sorted from blood, taken in a trial of the OX40 agonist ivuxolimab. V gene TRBV27 combines with J gene TRBJ2-1, with a tentative D call TRBD1 (7 bases). The receptor was isolated from an adult with an advanced solid tumor such as melanoma, head and neck, liver or kidney cancer. The CDR3 is CASSRGDSSYNEQFF. For the CDR3, the DNA is TGTGCCAGCAGTAGGGGGGACAGCTCCTACAATGAGCAGTTCTTC.